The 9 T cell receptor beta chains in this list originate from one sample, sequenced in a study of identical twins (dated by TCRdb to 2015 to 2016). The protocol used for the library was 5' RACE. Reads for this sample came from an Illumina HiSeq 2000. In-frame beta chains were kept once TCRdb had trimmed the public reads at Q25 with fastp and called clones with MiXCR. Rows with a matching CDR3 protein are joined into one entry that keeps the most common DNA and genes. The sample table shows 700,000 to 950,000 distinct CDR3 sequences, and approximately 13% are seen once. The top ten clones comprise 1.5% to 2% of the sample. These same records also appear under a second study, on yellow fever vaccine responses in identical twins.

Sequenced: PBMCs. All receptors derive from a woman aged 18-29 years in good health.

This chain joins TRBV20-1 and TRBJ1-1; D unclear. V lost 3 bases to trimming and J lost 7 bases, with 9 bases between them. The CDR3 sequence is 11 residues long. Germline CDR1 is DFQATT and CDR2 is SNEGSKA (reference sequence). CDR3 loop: CSARRGFEAFF. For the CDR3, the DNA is TGCAGTGCTAGGAGAGGTTTTGAAGCTTTCTTT.

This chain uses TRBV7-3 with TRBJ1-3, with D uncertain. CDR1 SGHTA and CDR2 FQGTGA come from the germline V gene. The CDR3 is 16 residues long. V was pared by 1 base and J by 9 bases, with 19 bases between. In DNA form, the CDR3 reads TGTGCCAGCAGCTTAAACGTGTACTTTTCCCGAACCACCATATATTTT. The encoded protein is CASSLNVYFSRTTIYF.

The DNA of the CDR3 is TGTGCCACCAGCACGACAGGAGGCCTCTCTGGGGCCAACGTCCTGACTTTC. Encoded protein: CATSTTGGLSGANVLTF. The rearrangement links TRBV15 to TRBJ2-6, with D possibly being TRBD1 (6 bases). CDR1 and CDR2 from the germline V gene are LNHNV and YYDKDF (reference sequence). Trimming left V 4 bases short and J 0 bases short, with 13 bases between. The CDR3 runs to 17 residues.

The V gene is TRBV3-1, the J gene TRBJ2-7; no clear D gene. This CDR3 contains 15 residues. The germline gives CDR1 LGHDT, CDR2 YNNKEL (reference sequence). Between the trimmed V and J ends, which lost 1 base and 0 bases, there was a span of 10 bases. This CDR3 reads CASSQGGFGSYEQYF. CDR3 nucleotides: TGTGCCAGCAGCCAAGGGGGATTTGGCTCCTACGAGCAGTACTTC.

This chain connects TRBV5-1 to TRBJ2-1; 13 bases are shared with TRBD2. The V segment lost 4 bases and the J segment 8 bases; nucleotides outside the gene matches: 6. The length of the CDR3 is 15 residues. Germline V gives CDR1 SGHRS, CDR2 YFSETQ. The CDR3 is CASSQTSGRADEQFF. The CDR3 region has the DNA TGCGCCAGCAGCCAAACTAGCGGGAGGGCCGATGAGCAGTTCTTC.

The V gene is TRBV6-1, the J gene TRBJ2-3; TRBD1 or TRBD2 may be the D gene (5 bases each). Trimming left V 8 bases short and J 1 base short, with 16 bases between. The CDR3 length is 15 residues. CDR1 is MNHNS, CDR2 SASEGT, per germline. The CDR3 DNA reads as TGTGCCAGCGAGGGACGAGGGTTCGGCACAGATACGCAGTATTTT. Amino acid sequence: CASEGRGFGTDTQYF.

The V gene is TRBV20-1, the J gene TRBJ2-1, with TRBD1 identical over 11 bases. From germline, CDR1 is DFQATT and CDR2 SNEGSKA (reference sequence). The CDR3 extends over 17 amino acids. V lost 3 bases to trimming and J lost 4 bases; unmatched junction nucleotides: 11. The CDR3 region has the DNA TGCAGTGCTAGCGCCAAAGTAGGGACAGGGGGTTACAATGAGCAGTTCTTC. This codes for CSASAKVGTGGYNEQFF.

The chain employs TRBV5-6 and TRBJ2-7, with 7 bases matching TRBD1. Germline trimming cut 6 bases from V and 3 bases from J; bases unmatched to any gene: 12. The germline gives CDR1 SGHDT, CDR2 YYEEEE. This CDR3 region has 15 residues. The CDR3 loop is CASTEVETGIYEQYV. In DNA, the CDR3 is TGTGCCAGCACCGAAGTCGAGACAGGGATCTACGAGCAGTACGTC.

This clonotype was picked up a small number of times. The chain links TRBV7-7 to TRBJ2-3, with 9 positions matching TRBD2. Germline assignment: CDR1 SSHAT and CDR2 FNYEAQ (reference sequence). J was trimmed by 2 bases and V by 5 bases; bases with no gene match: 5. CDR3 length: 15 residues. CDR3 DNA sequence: TGTGCCAGCAGCCGTCTAGCGGGGATCACAGATACGCAGTATTTT. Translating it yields CASSRLAGITDTQYF.